One sample yielded the 18 T cell receptor beta chains listed below, sequenced in a study of blood T cell repertoires in COVID-19. Method: immunoSEQ multiplex PCR; TCRdb's copy keeps in-frame clones and lacks some. Among 210,000 or so clones listed, roughly 90% were seen once. Sequencing was performed on peripheral blood. The receptors shown here come from a man between 45 and 60 years old with acute or convalescent COVID-19.

This clone was seen a single time. This sequence joins TRBV28 and TRBJ2-1; 8 bases fit TRBD1. The V gene end was trimmed by 6 bases and the J gene end by 4 bases; junction bases not matched to a gene: 8. This CDR3 contains 15 residues. CDR1 and CDR2 from the germline V gene are MDHEN and SYDVKM. The CDR3 DNA sequence: TGTGCCAGCAGACCCGGGACAGGAGCATACAATGAGCAGTTCTTC. This gives the protein CASRPGTGAYNEQFF.

The chain uses TRBV27 and TRBJ2-3, with a possible D match to TRBD1 (5 bases). The length of the CDR3 is 11 residues. Germline values: CDR1 MNHEY, CDR2 SMNVEV (reference sequence). Trimming took off 8 bases at V and 6 bases at J, with 9 bases between the two ends. The CDR3 DNA reads TGTGCCAGCCGACAGAGGGATACGCAGTATTTT. Its protein is CASRQRDTQYF.

The J gene is TRBJ2-1, the V gene TRBV15; 8 bases agree with TRBD2. CDR3 length equals 17 residues. The junction had 7 bases not matched to a gene; V was cut back by 0 bases and J by 3 bases. CDR1 and CDR2 (germline): LNHNV, YYDKDF (reference sequence). This CDR3 is CATSRDPWRGDYNEQFF. CDR3 nucleotide sequence: TGTGCCACCAGCAGAGATCCCTGGCGGGGGGACTACAATGAGCAGTTCTTC. Full variable domain (remainder filled in from reference TRBV15 and TRBJ2-1): DAMVIQNPRYQVTQFGKPVTLSCSQTLNHNVMYWYQQKSSQAPKLLFHYYDKDFNNEADTPDNFQSRRPNTSFCFLDIRSPGLGDTAMYLCATSRDPWRGDYNEQFFGPGTRLTVL.

The rearrangement links TRBV25-1 to TRBJ1-6, with 9 bases matching TRBD1. CDR1 is MGHDK, CDR2 SYGVNS, per germline. The CDR3 is made up of 15 amino acids. Germline trimming cut 2 bases from V and 10 bases from J; bases unmatched to any gene: 6. CDR3 region: CASSERDRDGSPLHF. Here the CDR3 DNA reads TGTGCCAGCAGTGAACGGGACAGGGACGGATCACCCCTCCACTTT.

The chain joins TRBV5-4 to TRBJ1-1, with TRBD1 matching 9 bases. The germline V gene encodes CDR1 SGHNT and CDR2 YYREEE (reference sequence). Trimming at V came to 5 bases and at J to 6 bases, leaving 8 bases not matched to a gene. The CDR3 runs 14 residues. In DNA, the CDR3 is TGTGCCAGCAGACCAGGACAGGGGATCGCTGAAGCTTTCTTT. Translating it yields CASRPGQGIAEAFF.

The V call is TRBV28, the J call TRBJ1-1; no reliable D call. Germline lookup yields CDR1 MDHEN and CDR2 SYDVKM. This CDR3 has 10 residues. V lost 6 bases, J lost 8 bases, and 7 bases lay in between. The CDR3 DNA reads TGTGCCAGCAGAAGCCTGGAAGCTTTCTTT. It encodes CASRSLEAFF. Together with reference TRBV28 and TRBJ1-1, the CDR3 gives the full variable domain: DVKVTQSSRYLVKRTGEKVFLECVQDMDHENMFWYRQDPGLGLRLIYFSYDVKMKEKGDIPEGYSVSREKKERFSLILESASTNQTSMYLCASRSLEAFFGQGTRLTVV.

The chain uses TRBV19 and TRBJ1-4; no reliable D call. V was shortened by 4 bases and J by 8 bases, with 17 bases between the two germline ends. This CDR3 is 15 amino acids long. Germline V gene data show CDR1 as LNHDA and CDR2 as SQIVND (reference sequence). CDR3 sequence: CASSKRADFGEKLFF. CDR3 DNA sequence: TGTGCCAGTAGTAAGCGGGCGGACTTTGGAGAAAAACTGTTTTTT. Supplemented by reference TRBV19 and TRBJ1-4, the full variable domain reads DGGITQSPKYLFRKEGQNVTLSCEQNLNHDAMYWYRQDPGQGLRLIYYSQIVNDFQKGDIAEGYSVSREKKESFPLTVTSAQKNPTAFYLCASSKRADFGEKLFFGSGTQLSVL.

The chain links TRBV6-6 to TRBJ1-4; D is perhaps TRBD1 (6 bases). Germline V gives CDR1 MNHNY, CDR2 SVGAGI (reference sequence). The CDR3 runs 16 residues. Trimming pared 4 bases from V and 0 bases from J, leaving 12 bases between. The CDR3: CASSSGGSATNEKLFF. The CDR3 DNA is TGTGCCAGCAGTTCTGGGGGCAGTGCAACTAATGAAAAACTGTTTTTT.

V usage is TRBV6-2 or TRBV6-3 and J usage is TRBJ2-1; 8 bases agree with TRBD2. J gave up 10 bases and V 5 bases, and 10 bases lay outside the gene matches. Germline V CDR1 and CDR2: MNHEY, SVGEGT. This CDR3 region has 14 residues. Here the CDR3 DNA reads TGTGCCAGCAGTGAGCGGGGGCCACGGATGGAGCAGTTCTTC. This gives the protein CASSERGPRMEQFF.

The chain recombines TRBV2 with TRBJ1-5; D gene uncertain. Germline V lookup: CDR1 SNHLY, CDR2 FYNNEI. V was shortened by 3 bases and J by 2 bases, with 5 bases between the two germline ends. The CDR3 loop spans 13 amino acids. The CDR3 sequence is CASSDTGNQPQHF. The CDR3 DNA sequence: TGTGCCAGCAGTGATACGGGCAATCAGCCCCAGCATTTT.

Comment on this clone: Germline and junction disagree at one end, which may indicate a read error. V gene TRBV15 combines with J gene TRBJ2-2; a possible D gene is TRBD1 (7 bases). The V gene's germline CDR1 is LNHNV and CDR2 YYDKDF (reference sequence). The CDR3 has 13 amino acids. The CDR3 sequence is CAARRGQTGELFF. In DNA form, the CDR3 reads TGTGCCGCCAGGAGGGGGCAAACCGGGGAGCTGTTTTTT.

This rearrangement joins TRBV28 to TRBJ2-7, with TRBD1 matching 9 bases. The CDR3 runs 13 residues. The V segment lost 6 bases and the J segment 10 bases; nucleotides outside the gene matches: 10. The germline CDR1 and CDR2 sequences are MDHEN and SYDVKM. CDR3 bases: TGTGCCAGCAGGAGACAGGGGGGCGACCTTCAGTACGTC. Translating it yields CASRRQGGDLQYV.

The rearrangement links TRBV3-1 (or the pseudogene TRBV3-2) to TRBJ1-6; 9 positions match TRBD1. The CDR3 covers 15 residues. V gave up 4 bases and J gave up 7 bases; unmatched junction bases: 5. Germline CDR1 is LGHDT and CDR2 is YNNKEL (reference sequence). The DNA for the CDR3 is TGTGCCAGCAGCCCGGCCGGGACAGGGAATTCACCCCTCCACTTT. Translating gives CASSPAGTGNSPLHF.

The chain is built from TRBV25-1 and TRBJ2-2, with D perhaps TRBD2 (5 bases). V lost 4 bases and J lost 1, with 10 bases in between. The CDR3 is 15 amino acids. Germline CDR1 is MGHDK and CDR2 is SYGVNS. The DNA for the CDR3 is TGTGCCAGCAGTGTGGACTCCTGGAACACCGGGGAGCTGTTTTTT. Protein sequence: CASSVDSWNTGELFF.

The CDR3 loop reads CASSLGRGSYGYTF. As DNA, the CDR3 is TGTGCCAGCAGTTTAGGGAGGGGTAGCTATGGCTACACCTTC. This chain links TRBV28 with TRBJ1-2, with a possible D match to TRBD1 (5 bases). Germline assignment: CDR1 MDHEN and CDR2 SYDVKM. The length of the CDR3 is 14 residues. Trimming took off 2 bases at V and 4 bases at J, with 11 bases between the two ends.

The CDR3 loop is CASSATGEGQPQHF. CDR3 bases: TGTGCCAGCAGCGCGACAGGGGAAGGCCAGCCCCAGCATTTT. The V gene is TRBV9, the J gene TRBJ1-5, with TRBD1 matching 8 bases. The CDR3 runs to 14 residues. Germline V gene data show CDR1 as SGDLS and CDR2 as YYNGEE. V shed 3 bases and J 7 bases; nucleotides not matched to a gene: 6.

The V call is TRBV5-4, the J call TRBJ2-2, with 9 bases matching TRBD1. The CDR3 spans 17 residues. Germline CDR1 and CDR2: SGHNT and YYREEE (reference sequence). Losses at the gene ends were 4 bases for V and 0 bases for J; bases not matched to a gene: 7. The CDR3 protein is CASSPGRDRANTGELFF. Written as DNA, the CDR3 is TGTGCCAGCAGCCCGGGGCGGGACAGGGCGAACACCGGGGAGCTGTTTTTT.

This clone was detected only once. At one boundary the junction diverges from the germline segment, which might be a read error. V is TRBV29-1 and J is TRBJ1-1; the D is unclear. The CDR3 covers 13 residues. The germline V gene encodes CDR1 SQVTM and CDR2 ANQGSEA. The chain's CDR3 is CSAEKAVNTEAFF. Here the CDR3 DNA reads TGCAGCGCTGAAAAGGCGGTGAACACTGAAGCTTTCTTT.